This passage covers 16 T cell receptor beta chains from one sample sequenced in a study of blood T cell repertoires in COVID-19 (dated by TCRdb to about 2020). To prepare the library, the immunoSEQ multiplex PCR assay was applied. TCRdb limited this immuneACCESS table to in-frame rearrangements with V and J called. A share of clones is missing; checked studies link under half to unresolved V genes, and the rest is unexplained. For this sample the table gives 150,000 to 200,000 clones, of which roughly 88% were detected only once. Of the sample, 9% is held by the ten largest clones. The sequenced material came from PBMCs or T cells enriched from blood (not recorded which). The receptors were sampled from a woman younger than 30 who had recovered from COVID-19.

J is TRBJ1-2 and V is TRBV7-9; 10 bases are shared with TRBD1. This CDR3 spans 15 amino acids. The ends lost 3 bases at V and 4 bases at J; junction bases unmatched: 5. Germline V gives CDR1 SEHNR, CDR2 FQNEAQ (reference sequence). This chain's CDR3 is CASSFSRDRGYGYTF. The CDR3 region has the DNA TGTGCCAGCAGCTTCTCCCGGGACAGGGGCTATGGCTACACCTTC.

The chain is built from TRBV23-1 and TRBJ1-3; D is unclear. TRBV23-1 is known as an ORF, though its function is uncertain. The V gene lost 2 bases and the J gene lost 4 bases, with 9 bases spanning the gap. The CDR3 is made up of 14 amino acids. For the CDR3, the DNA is TGCGCCAGCAGTCAACGGGAGGAAGGAAACACCATATATTTT. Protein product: CASSQREEGNTIYF.

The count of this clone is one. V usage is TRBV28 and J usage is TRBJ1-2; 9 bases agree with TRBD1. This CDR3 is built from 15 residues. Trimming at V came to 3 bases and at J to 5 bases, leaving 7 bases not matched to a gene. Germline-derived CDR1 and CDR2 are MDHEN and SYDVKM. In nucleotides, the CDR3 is TGTGCCAGCAGTTTCGGAACAGGGGGCGTATATGGCTACACCTTC. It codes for CASSFGTGGVYGYTF.

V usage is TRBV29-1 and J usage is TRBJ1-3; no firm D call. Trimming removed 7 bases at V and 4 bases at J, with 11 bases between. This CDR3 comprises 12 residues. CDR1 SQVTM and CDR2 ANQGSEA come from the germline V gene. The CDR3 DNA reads TGCAGCGGGCTTCTCGGGGGAAACACCATATATTTT. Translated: CSGLLGGNTIYF.

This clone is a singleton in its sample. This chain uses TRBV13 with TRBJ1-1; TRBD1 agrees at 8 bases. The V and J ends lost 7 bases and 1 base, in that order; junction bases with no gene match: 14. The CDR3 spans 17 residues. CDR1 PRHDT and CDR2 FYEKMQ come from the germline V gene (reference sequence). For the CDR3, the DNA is TGTGCCAGCAAAAGATACAACGGACAGGGCACGAACACTGAAGCTTTCTTT. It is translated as CASKRYNGQGTNTEAFF.

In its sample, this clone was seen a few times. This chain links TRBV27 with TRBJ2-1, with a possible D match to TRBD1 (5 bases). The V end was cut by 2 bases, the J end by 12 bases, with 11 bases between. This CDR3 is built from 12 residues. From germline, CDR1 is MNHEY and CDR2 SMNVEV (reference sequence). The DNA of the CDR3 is TGTGCCAGCAGTTTAGGGGCGGATCGGCAGTTCTTC. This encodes CASSLGADRQFF.

CDR3 loop: CASRGQRGPGEQYF. The CDR3, as DNA: TGTGCCAGTAGAGGGCAGAGGGGGCCGGGCGAGCAGTACTTC. V usage is TRBV19 and J usage is TRBJ2-7, with TRBD1 matching 7 bases. J was trimmed by 6 bases and V by 6 bases; bases with no gene match: 11. CDR1 is LNHDA and CDR2 is SQIVND in the germline V gene (reference sequence). The CDR3 runs to 14 residues.

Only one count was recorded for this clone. This CDR3 is CASSQGQMNTEAFF. The CDR3 DNA reads TGCGCCAGCAGCCAGGGACAGATGAACACTGAAGCTTTCTTT. The chain uses TRBV5-1 and TRBJ1-1, with 7 positions matching TRBD1. This CDR3 contains 14 residues. J gave up 0 bases and V 4 bases, and 3 bases lay outside the gene matches. Germline values: CDR1 SGHRS, CDR2 YFSETQ. The entire variable domain, with the rest obtained from reference TRBV5-1 and TRBJ1-1, is as follows: KAGVTQTPRYLIKTRGQQVTLSCSPISGHRSVSWYQQTPGQGLQFLFEYFSETQRNKGNFPGRFSGRQFSNSRSEMNVSTLELGDSALYLCASSQGQMNTEAFFGQGTRLTVV.

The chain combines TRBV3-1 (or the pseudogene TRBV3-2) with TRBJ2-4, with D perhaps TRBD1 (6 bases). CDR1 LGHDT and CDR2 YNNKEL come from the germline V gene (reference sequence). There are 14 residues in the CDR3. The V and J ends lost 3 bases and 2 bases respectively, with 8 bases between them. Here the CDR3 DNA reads TGTGCCAGCAGCCAGCAGGGGCCCAAAAACATTCAGTACTTC. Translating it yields CASSQQGPKNIQYF.

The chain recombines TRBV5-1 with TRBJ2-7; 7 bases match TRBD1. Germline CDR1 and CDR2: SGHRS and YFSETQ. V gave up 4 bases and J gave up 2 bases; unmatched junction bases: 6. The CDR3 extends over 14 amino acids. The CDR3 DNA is TGCGCCAGCAGCCGTACGGACAGGCCCTACGAGCAGTACTTC. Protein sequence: CASSRTDRPYEQYF.

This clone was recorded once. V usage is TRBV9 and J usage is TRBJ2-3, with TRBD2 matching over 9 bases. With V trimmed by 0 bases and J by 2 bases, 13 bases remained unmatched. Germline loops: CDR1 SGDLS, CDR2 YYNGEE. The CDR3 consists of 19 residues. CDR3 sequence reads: CASSVAMVAGVRVTDTQYF. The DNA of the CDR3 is TGTGCCAGCAGCGTAGCTATGGTAGCGGGGGTTCGGGTCACAGATACGCAGTATTTT.

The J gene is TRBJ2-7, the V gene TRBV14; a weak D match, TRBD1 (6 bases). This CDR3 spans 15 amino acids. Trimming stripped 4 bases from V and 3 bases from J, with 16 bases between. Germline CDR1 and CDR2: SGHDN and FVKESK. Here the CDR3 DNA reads TGTGCCAGCAGCCCCCGGACAGCTGCTAACTACGAGCAGTACTTC. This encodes CASSPRTAANYEQYF.

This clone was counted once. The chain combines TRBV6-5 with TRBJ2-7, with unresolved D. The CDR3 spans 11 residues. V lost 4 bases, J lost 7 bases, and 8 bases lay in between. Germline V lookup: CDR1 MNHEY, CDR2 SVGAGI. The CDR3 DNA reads TGTGCCAGCAGTTGGCAGAAGGAGCAGTACTTC. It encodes CASSWQKEQYF.

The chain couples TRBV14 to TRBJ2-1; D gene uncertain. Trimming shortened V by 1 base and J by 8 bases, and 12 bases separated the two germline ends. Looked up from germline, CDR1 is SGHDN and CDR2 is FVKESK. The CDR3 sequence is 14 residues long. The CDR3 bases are TGTGCCAGCAGCCAAGTTCACAGTCTCGATGAGCAGTTCTTC. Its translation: CASSQVHSLDEQFF.

The CDR3 spells CATSFSRDRPTGELFF. The CDR3 DNA sequence: TGTGCCACCAGCTTTAGCCGGGACAGACCAACCGGGGAGCTGTTTTTT. This rearrangement joins TRBV24-1 to TRBJ2-2, with 7 bases matching TRBD1. Germline CDR1 reads KGHDR; CDR2 reads SFDVKD. This CDR3 spans 16 amino acids. The junction had 12 bases not matched to a gene; V was cut back by 7 bases and J by 5 bases.

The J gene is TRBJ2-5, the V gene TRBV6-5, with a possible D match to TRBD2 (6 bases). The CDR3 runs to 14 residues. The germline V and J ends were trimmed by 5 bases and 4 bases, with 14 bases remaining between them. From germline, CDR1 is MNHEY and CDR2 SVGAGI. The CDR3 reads CASSRLASGETQYF. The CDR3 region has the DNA TGTGCCAGCAGTCGGCTAGCGAGCGGAGAGACCCAGTACTTC.